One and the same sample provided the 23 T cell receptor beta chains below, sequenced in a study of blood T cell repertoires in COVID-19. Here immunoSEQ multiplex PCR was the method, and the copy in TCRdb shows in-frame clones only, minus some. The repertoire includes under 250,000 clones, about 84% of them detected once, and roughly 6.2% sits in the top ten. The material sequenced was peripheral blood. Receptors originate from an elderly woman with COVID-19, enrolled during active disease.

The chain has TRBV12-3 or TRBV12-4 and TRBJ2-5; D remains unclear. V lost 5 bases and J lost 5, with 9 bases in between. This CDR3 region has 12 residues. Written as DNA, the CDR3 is TGTGCCAGCAGTGCGAGTCTCGAGACCCAGTACTTC. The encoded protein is CASSASLETQYF.

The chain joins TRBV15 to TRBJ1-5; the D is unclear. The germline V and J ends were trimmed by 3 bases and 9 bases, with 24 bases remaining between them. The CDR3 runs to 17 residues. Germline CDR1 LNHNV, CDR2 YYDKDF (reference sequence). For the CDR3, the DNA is TGTGCCACCAGCAGTAATGAAGGTTGGGCAGCCGGAAGGCCCCAGCATTTT. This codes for CATSSNEGWAAGRPQHF.

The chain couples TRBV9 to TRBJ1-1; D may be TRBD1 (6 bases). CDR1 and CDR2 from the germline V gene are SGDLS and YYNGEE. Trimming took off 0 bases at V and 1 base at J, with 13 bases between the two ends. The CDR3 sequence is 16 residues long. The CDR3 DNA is TGTGCCAGCAGCGTAGTGCCCCGGGACAAGAACACTGAAGCTTTCTTT. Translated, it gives CASSVVPRDKNTEAFF.

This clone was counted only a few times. This CDR3 reads CASSLGDRPYEQYF. Written as DNA, the CDR3 is TGTGCCAGCAGCTTAGGGGACAGACCCTACGAGCAGTACTTC. J is TRBJ2-7 and V is TRBV7-2, with 7 bases that match TRBD1. This CDR3 comprises 14 residues. Trimming took 1 base from V and 2 from J; bases not matched to a gene: 2. CDR1 is SGHTA, CDR2 FQGNSA, per germline.

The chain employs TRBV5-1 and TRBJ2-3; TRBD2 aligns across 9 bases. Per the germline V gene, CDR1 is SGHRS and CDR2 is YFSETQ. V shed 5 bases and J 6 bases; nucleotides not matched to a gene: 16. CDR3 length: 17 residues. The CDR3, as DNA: TGCGCCAGCAGAATTGACGTGTCGCGGGGGGGCTCGGATACGCAGTATTTT. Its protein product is CASRIDVSRGGSDTQYF.

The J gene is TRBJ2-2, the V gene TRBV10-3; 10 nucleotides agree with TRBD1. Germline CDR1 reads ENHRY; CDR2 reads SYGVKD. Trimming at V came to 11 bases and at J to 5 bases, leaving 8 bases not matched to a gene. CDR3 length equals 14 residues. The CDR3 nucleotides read TGTGCCTCCGGAGGGACAGGGGTGACCGGGGAGCTGTTTTTT. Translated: CASGGTGVTGELFF.

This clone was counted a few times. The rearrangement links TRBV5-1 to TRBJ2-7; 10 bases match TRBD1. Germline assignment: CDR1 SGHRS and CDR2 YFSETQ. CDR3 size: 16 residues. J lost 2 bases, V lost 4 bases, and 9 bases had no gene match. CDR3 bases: TGCGCCAGCAGCATCACCCCCGGGACAGGGGCCTACGAGCAGTACTTC. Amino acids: CASSITPGTGAYEQYF.

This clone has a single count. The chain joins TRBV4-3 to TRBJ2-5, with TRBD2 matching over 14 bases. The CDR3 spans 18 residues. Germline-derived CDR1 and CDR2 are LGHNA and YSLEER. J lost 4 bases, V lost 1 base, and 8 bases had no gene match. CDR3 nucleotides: TGCGCCAGCAGCCAAGGCCGACTAGCGGGGGGGCTGGGAGAGACCCAGTACTTC. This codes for CASSQGRLAGGLGETQYF.

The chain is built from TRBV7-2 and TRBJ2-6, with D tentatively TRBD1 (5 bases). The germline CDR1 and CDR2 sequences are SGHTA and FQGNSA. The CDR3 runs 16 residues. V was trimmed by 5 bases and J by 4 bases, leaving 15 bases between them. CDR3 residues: CASSQDSVLGANVLTF. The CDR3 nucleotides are TGTGCCAGCAGCCAAGACAGTGTGTTGGGGGCCAACGTCCTGACTTTC.

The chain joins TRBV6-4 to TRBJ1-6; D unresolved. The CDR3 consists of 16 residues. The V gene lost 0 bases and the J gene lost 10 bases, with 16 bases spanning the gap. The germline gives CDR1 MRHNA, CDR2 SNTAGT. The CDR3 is CASSDSPGLGGSPLHF. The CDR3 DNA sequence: TGTGCCAGCAGTGACTCTCCGGGCTTGGGAGGATCACCCCTCCACTTT.

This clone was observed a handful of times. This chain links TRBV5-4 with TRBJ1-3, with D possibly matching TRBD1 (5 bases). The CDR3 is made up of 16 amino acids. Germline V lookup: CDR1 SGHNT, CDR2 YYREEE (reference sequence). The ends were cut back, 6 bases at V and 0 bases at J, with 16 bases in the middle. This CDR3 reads CASTRGGASSGNTIYF. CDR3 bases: TGTGCCAGCACCCGTGGTGGGGCCAGCTCTGGAAACACCATATATTTT.

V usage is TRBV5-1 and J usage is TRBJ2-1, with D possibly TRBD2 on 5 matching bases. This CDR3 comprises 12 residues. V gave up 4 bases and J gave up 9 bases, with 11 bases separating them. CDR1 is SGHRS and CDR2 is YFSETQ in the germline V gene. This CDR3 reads CASSRDEGEQFF. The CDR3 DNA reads TGCGCCAGCAGCCGTGATGAGGGTGAGCAGTTCTTC.

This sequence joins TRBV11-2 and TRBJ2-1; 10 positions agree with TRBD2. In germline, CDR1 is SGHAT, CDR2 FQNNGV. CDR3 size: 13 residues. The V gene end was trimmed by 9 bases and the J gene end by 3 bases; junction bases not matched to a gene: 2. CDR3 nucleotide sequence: TGTGCCAGTTGGACTAGCGGCTACAATGAGCAGTTCTTC. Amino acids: CASWTSGYNEQFF.

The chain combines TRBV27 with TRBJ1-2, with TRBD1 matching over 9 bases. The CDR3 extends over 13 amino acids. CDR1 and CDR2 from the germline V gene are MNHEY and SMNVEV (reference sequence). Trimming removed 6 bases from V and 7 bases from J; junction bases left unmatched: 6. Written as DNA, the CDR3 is TGTGCCAGCAGCCCACAGGGGGCGAGTGGCTACACCTTC. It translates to CASSPQGASGYTF.

The CDR3 sequence is CSASRISGEPGSEQYF. The CDR3 region has the DNA TGCAGTGCTAGTAGAATCAGCGGGGAGCCGGGGAGCGAGCAGTACTTC. The chain carries TRBV20-1 and TRBJ2-7, with TRBD2 matching 7 bases. Germline CDR1 is DFQATT and CDR2 is SNEGSKA (reference sequence). V shed 3 bases, J shed 6 bases, and the junction held 17 bases outside the gene matches. The CDR3 spans 16 residues.

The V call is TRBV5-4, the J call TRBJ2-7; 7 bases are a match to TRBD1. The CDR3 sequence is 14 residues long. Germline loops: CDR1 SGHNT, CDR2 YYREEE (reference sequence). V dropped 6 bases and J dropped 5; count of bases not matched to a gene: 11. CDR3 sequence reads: CASTAQGQSNEQYF. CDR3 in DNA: TGTGCCAGCACCGCCCAGGGACAGTCTAACGAGCAGTACTTC.

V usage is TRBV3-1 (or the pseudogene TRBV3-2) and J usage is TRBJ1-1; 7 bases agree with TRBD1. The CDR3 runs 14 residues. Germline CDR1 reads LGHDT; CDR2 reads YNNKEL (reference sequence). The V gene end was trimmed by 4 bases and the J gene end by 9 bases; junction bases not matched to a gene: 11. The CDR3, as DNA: TGTGCCAGCAGCCGGGATGGAGGGGGCCCGCAAGCTTTCTTT. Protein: CASSRDGGGPQAFF.

CDR3 residues: CASSAGRGIMNTEAFF. CDR3 DNA: TGTGCCAGCAGCGCGGGCAGGGGAATAATGAACACTGAAGCTTTCTTT. The chain combines TRBV11-2 with TRBJ1-1, with a tentative D call TRBD1 (6 bases). CDR1 is SGHAT and CDR2 is FQNNGV in the germline V gene. The CDR3 is 16 residues long. V lost 5 bases and J lost 0, with 16 bases in between.

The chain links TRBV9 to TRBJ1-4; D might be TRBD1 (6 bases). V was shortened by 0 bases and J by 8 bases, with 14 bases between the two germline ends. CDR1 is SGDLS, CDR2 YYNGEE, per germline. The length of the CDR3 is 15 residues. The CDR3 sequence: CASSVAAGVGEKLFF. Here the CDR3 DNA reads TGTGCCAGCAGCGTAGCAGCAGGGGTGGGGGAAAAACTGTTTTTT.

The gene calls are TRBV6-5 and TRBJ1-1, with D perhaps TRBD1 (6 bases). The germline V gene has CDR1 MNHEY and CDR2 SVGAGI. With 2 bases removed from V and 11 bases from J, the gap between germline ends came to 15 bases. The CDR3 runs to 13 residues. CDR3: CASSYQGLGGAFF. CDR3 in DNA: TGTGCCAGCAGTTACCAGGGGCTAGGCGGGGCTTTCTTT.

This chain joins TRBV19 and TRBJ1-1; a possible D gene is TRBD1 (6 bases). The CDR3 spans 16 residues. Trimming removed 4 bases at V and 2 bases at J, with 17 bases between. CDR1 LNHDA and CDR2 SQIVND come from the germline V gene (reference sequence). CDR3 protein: CASSTPNGQLNTEAFF. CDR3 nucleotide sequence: TGTGCCAGTAGTACCCCCAATGGACAGTTAAACACTGAAGCTTTCTTT.

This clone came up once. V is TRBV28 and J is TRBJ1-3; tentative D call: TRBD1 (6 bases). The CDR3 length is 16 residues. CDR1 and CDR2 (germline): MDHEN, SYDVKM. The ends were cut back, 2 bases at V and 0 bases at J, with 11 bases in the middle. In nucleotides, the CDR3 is TGTGCCAGCAGTTTAGGGGGGGCCAGCTCTGGAAACACCATATATTTT. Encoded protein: CASSLGGASSGNTIYF.

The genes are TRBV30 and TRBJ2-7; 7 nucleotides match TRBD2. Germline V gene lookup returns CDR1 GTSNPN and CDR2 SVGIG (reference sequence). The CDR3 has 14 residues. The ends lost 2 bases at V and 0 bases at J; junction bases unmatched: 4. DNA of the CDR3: TGTGCCTGGAGTACCGGGGGGAGCTCCTACGAGCAGTACTTC. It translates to CAWSTGGSSYEQYF.